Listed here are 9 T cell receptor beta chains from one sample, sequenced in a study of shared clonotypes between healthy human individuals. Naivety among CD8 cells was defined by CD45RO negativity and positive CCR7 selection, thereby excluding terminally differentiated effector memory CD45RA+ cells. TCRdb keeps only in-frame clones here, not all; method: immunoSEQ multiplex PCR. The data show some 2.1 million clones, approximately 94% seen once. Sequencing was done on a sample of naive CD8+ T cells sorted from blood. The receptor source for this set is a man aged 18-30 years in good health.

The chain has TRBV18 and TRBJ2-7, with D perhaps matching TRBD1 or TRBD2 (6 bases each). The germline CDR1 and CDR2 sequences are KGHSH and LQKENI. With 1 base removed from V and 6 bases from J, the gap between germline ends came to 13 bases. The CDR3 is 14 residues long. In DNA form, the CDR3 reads TGTGCCAGCTCACCACTGGCAGGGGACTCCGAGCAGTACTTC. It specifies CASSPLAGDSEQYF.

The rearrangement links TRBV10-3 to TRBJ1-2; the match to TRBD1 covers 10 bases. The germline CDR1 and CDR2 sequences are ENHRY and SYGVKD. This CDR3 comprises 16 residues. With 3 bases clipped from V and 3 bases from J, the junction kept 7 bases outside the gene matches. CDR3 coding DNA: TGTGCCATCAGTGATTCGACAGGGGGCTATGACTATGGCTACACCTTC. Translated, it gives CAISDSTGGYDYGYTF.

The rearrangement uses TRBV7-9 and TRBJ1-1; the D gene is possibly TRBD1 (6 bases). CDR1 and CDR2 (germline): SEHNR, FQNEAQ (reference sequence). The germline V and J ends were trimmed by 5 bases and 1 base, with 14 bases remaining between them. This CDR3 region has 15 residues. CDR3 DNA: TGTGCCAGCAGCCTCTCAACAGGGACGAACACTGAAGCTTTCTTT. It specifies CASSLSTGTNTEAFF.

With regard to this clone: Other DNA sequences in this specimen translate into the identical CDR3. The CDR3 loop is CASSGGLAGEQYF. The CDR3 nucleotides read TGCGCCAGCAGTGGGGGACTAGCGGGAGAGCAGTACTTC. The genes are TRBV10-1 and TRBJ2-7, with 13 bases aligning to TRBD2. The junction had 1 base not matched to a gene; V was cut back by 4 bases and J by 7 bases. CDR1 is WNHNN, CDR2 SYGVQD, per germline (reference sequence). The CDR3 is made up of 13 amino acids.

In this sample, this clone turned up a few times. The CDR3 sequence: CASSRQSDTEAFF. The CDR3 coding sequence is TGTGCCAGTAGCAGACAGAGTGACACTGAAGCTTTCTTT. The chain couples TRBV19 to TRBJ1-1; possibly TRBD1 for D (5 bases). The CDR3 extends over 13 amino acids. CDR1 is LNHDA and CDR2 is SQIVND in the germline V gene (reference sequence). The V end was cut by 6 bases, the J end by 3 bases, with 11 bases between.

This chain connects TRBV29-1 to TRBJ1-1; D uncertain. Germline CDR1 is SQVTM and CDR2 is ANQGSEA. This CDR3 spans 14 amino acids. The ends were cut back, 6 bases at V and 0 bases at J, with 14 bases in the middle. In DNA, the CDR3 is TGCAGCGTCTCCTGGGGAGTAATGAACACTGAAGCTTTCTTT. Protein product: CSVSWGVMNTEAFF.

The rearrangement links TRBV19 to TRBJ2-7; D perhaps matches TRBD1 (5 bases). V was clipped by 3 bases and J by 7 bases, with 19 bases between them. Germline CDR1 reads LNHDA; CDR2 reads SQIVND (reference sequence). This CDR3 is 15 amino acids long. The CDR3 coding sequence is TGTGCCAGTAGTATTGATGGGGCACTACATCTGGAGCAGTACTTC. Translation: CASSIDGALHLEQYF.

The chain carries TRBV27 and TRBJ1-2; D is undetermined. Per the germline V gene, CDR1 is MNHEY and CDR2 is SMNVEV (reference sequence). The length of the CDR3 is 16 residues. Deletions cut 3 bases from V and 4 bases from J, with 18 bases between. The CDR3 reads CASSFDNNLTPYGYTF. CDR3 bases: TGTGCCAGCAGTTTCGACAACAACCTTACGCCCTATGGCTACACCTTC.

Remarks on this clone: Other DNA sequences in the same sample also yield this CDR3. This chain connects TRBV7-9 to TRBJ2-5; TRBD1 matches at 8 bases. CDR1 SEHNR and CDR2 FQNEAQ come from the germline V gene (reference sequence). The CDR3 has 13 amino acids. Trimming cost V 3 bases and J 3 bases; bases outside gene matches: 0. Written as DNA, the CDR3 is TGTGCCAGCAGCTTGGACAGGGAAGAGACCCAGTACTTC. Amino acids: CASSLDREETQYF.